The present T cell receptor (beta chain) was sequenced within a study of shared clonotypes between healthy human individuals. Assay: immunoSEQ multiplex PCR; the TCRdb copy retains only in-frame clones and omits some. The sample consists of about 320,000 clones, roughly 84% of them appearing once. Sequencing input: memory CD8+ T cells sorted from blood. Subset here: CD45RO+ cells pooled with CCR7-negative TemRA cells. This sequence was found in a man aged 18 to 35 in good health.

CDR3 bases: TGTGCCAGCAGTTACTACAGGGCCGACTCCTACGAGCAGTACTTC. Translation: CASSYYRADSYEQYF. The chain joins TRBV27 to TRBJ2-7; D possibly corresponds to TRBD1 (6 bases). Germline V gene data show CDR1 as MNHEY and CDR2 as SMNVEV (reference sequence). The CDR3 runs to 15 residues. Trimming pared 4 bases from V and 0 bases from J, leaving 13 bases between.